This T cell receptor (beta chain) was sequenced during a study of blood T cell repertoires in COVID-19. For the study at large: Collection of acute and convalescent COVID-19 samples took place in the United States, Italy and Spain. In each case, the material was cDNA or gDNA derived from T cells, B-cell-depleted T cells, or PBMCs.

Germline-derived CDR1 and CDR2 are LGHNA and YNFKEQ. Trimming cost V 3 bases and J 1 base; bases outside gene matches: 10. The CDR3 has 18 amino acids. In the original analysis: Estimation of nucleated cell counts was performed using reference gene primer amplification. Only in-frame clones appear in the TCRdb table, and some are missing; sequencing was by immunoSEQ multiplex PCR. V and J calls and clone size follow that table, whereas D and trimming were derived from the DNA. Of some 150,000 clones in the sample, about 90% were seen once. The rearrangement uses TRBV4-2 and TRBJ1-1, with TRBD1 matching over 11 bases. The specimen was peripheral blood. This TCR was recovered from a woman aged 60-75 years with acute or convalescent COVID-19. Here the CDR3 reads CASSQGIGTGGTNTEAFF. The CDR3 nucleotides read TGTGCCAGCAGCCAGGGGATCGGGACAGGGGGGACGAACACTGAAGCTTTCTTT.